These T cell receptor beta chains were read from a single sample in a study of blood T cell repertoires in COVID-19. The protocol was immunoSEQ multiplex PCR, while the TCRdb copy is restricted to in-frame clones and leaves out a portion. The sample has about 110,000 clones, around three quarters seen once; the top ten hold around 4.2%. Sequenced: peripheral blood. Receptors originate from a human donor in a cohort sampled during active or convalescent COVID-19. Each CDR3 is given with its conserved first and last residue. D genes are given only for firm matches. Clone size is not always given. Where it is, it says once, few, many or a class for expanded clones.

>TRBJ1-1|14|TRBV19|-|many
CASKDYRKNTEAFF
TGTGCCAGTAAAGATTACAGGAAGAACACTGAAGCTTTCTTT
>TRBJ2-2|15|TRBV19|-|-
CASSIGTLNTGELFF
TGTGCCAGTAGTATTGGGACACTGAACACCGGGGAGCTGTTTTTT
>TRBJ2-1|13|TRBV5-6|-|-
CASSLVQVNEQFF
TGTGCCAGCAGCTTGGTCCAGGTCAATGAGCAGTTCTTC
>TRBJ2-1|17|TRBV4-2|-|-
CASSPFRGGERYNEQFF
TGTGCCAGCAGCCCCTTCCGAGGGGGGGAGAGATACAATGAGCAGTTCTTC
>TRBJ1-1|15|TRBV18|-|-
CASSPRQKGVTEAFF
TGTGCCAGCTCACCCAGACAGAAGGGTGTAACTGAAGCTTTCTTT
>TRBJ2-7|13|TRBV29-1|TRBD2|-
CSVDTGGLVEQYF
TGCAGCGTTGATACGGGAGGCCTGGTCGAGCAGTACTTC
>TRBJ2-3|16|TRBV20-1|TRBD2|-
CSASRGGRAGSDTQYF
TGCAGTGCTAGTCGGGGGGGCCGGGCCGGCAGCGATACGCAGTATTTT
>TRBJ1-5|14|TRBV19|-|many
CASSIDGDPQPQHF
TGTGCCAGTAGTATAGATGGAGATCCCCAGCCCCAGCATTTT
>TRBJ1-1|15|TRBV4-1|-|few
CASSQVPGERTEAFF
TGCGCCAGCAGCCAAGTCCCAGGGGAGAGAACTGAAGCTTTCTTT
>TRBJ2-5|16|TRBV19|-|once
CASSVPSPSRGETQYF
TGTGCCAGTAGTGTCCCTTCTCCATCACGCGGAGAGACCCAGTACTTC
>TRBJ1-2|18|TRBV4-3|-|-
CASSQELAGGSSSYGYTF
TGCGCCAGCAGCCAAGAGCTGGCTGGAGGGTCGAGTAGCTATGGCTACACCTTC
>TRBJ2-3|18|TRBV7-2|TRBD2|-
CASSLKYGLAGGTDTQYF
TGTGCCAGCAGCCTAAAATATGGACTAGCGGGAGGGACAGATACGCAGTATTTT
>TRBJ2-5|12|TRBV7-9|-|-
CASSSQAWTQYF
TGTGCCAGCAGCTCGCAGGCCTGGACCCAGTACTTC
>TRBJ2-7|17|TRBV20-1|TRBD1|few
CSASRPVGTGISYEQYF
TGCAGTGCTAGTCGGCCAGTCGGGACAGGGATATCCTACGAGCAGTACTTC
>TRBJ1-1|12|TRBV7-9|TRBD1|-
CASSLRTGGAFF
TGTGCCAGCAGCTTAAGGACAGGGGGGGCTTTCTTT
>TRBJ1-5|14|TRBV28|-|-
CASSLVGGNQPQHF
TGTGCCAGCAGTTTAGTAGGAGGCAATCAGCCCCAGCATTTT
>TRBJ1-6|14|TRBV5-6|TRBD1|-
CASNRDRGNPPLHF
TGTGCCAGCAATAGGGACAGGGGTAATCCACCCCTCCACTTT
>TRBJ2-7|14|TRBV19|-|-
CASSPSTGYYEQYF
TGTGCCAGTAGCCCTTCGACAGGTTACTACGAGCAGTACTTC
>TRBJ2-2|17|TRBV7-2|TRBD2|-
CASSLVGPSGNTGELFF
TGTGCCAGCAGCTTAGTCGGGCCTAGCGGGAACACCGGGGAGCTGTTTTTT
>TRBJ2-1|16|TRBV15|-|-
CATSRDTRAPLGEQFF
TGTGCCACCAGCAGAGATACGAGGGCCCCCCTGGGGGAGCAGTTCTTC
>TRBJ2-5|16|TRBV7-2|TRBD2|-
CASSLGGLAGGETQYF
TGTGCCAGCAGCTTGGGGGGACTAGCGGGAGGGGAGACCCAGTACTTC
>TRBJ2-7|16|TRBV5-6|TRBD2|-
CASSLWTSGSSYEQYF
TGTGCCAGCAGCCTGTGGACTAGCGGGAGCTCCTACGAGCAGTACTTC
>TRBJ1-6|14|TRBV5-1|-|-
CASSLGQNNSPLHF
TGCGCCAGCAGCTTGGGACAGAATAATTCACCCCTCCACTTT
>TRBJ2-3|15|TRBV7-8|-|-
CASSAKRARTDTQYF
TGTGCCAGCAGCGCCAAGCGGGCGCGCACAGATACGCAGTATTTT
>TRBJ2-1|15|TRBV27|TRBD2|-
CASSLLAGVVNEQFF
TGTGCCAGCAGTTTATTAGCGGGAGTGGTCAATGAGCAGTTCTTC
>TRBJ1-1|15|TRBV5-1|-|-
CASSTDGSRGGEAFF
TGCGCCAGCAGCACGGACGGGTCCAGAGGGGGTGAAGCTTTCTTT
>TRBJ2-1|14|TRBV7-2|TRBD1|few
CASSQDRAYNEQFF
TGTGCCAGCAGCCAGGACAGGGCTTACAATGAGCAGTTCTTC
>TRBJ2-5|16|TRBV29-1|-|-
CSVDRHSEGSLETQYF
TGCAGCGTTGACCGCCACTCCGAGGGTAGTTTGGAGACCCAGTACTTC
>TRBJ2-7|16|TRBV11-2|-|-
CASSSSRQVRSYEQYF
TGTGCCAGCAGCTCCTCCCGACAGGTACGCTCCTACGAGCAGTACTTC
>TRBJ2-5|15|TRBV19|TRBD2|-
CASSISGLAEETQYF
TGTGCCAGTAGTATCTCGGGACTAGCGGAAGAGACCCAGTACTTC
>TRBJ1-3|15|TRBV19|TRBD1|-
CASRPPGGSGNTIYF
TGTGCCAGTAGGCCCCCAGGGGGATCTGGAAACACCATATATTTT
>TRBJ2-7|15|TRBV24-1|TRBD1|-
CATSSRGQGSYEQYF
TGTGCCACCAGTAGTAGAGGACAGGGGTCCTACGAGCAGTACTTC
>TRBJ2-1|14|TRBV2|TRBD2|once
CASKNGRGGNEQFF
TGTGCCAGCAAAAACGGGAGGGGAGGGAATGAGCAGTTCTTC
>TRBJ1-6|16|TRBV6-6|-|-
CASRKTTGLTYSPLHF
TGTGCCAGCAGGAAAACCACAGGGCTTACTTATTCACCCCTCCACTTT
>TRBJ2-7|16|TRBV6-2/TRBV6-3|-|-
CASSYSKSSPFYEQYF
TGTGCCAGCAGTTACTCGAAATCTAGCCCCTTCTACGAGCAGTACTTC
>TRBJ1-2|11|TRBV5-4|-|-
CASSFDYGYTF
TGTGCCAGCAGCTTCGACTATGGCTACACCTTC
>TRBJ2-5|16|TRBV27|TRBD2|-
CASSLYQRGIQETQYF
TGTGCCAGCAGTTTATATCAGCGGGGGATCCAAGAGACCCAGTACTTC
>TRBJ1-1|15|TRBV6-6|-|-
CASSYSRGAGTEAFF
TGTGCCAGCAGTTACTCGCGGGGGGCTGGAACTGAAGCTTTCTTT
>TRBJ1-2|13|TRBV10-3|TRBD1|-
CAISPTGDNGYTF
TGTGCCATCAGTCCGACAGGGGACAATGGCTACACCTTC